These T cell receptor beta chains were read from a single sample in a study of technical replicates of blood from a handful of donors. Sequenced by immunoSEQ multiplex PCR; TCRdb stores in-frame clones only, minus some. This sample yields tens of thousands of clones, of which roughly 96% are seen a single time; less than 0.25% belongs to the top ten. Input material: T cells isolated from PBMCs. The receptor set was obtained from a human donor in good health. Each CDR3 is given with its conserved first and last residue. Fields, in order: CDR3 length, D gene, J gene, clone size, V gene, CDR3 protein, CDR3 DNA. D genes are given only for firm matches. Clone size is shown for a subset of rows, as once, few, many or a class of expanded clone.

12 TRBD1 TRBJ2-5 once TRBV29-1 CSVRGPGETQYF TGCAGCGTAAGGGGGCCGGGGGAGACCCAGTACTTC
16 . TRBJ2-3 once TRBV5-1 CASSLVGGTGTDTQYF TGCGCCAGCAGCTTGGTGGGCGGGACCGGCACAGATACGCAGTATTTT
17 TRBD2 TRBJ2-2 . TRBV5-4 CASSLGIAGAGTGELFF TGTGCCAGCAGCTTGGGGATAGCGGGGGCGGGGACCGGGGAGCTGTTTTTT
17 . TRBJ2-1 . TRBV7-9 CASSFSGAPGGDNEQFF TGTGCCAGCAGCTTCTCAGGGGCGCCGGGTGGAGACAATGAGCAGTTCTTC
14 TRBD1 TRBJ2-7 . TRBV5-1 CASRGGRGPYEQYF TGCGCCAGCAGAGGCGGCAGGGGGCCTTACGAGCAGTACTTC
11 . TRBJ2-1 . TRBV7-8 CASSFYNEQFF TGTGCCAGCAGCTTTTATAATGAGCAGTTCTTC
15 . TRBJ1-4 . TRBV6-5 CASSYAVGGDEKLFF TGTGCCAGCAGTTATGCCGTAGGAGGAGATGAAAAACTGTTTTTT
13 . TRBJ1-3 . TRBV9 CASSAPSGNTIYF TGTGCCAGCAGCGCCCCCTCCGGAAACACCATATATTTT
16 TRBD2 TRBJ2-2 . TRBV2 CASTRTAGEKTGELFF TGTGCCAGCACTAGGACAGCGGGAGAGAAGACCGGGGAGCTGTTTTTT
12 . TRBJ1-1 . TRBV15 CATSSKGDTTFF TGTGCCACCAGCAGTAAAGGGGATACCACTTTCTTT
15 . TRBJ1-1 . TRBV19 CASSIMRIRNTEAFF TGTGCCAGTAGTATCATGCGGATTCGGAACACTGAAGCTTTCTTT
15 . TRBJ2-7 . TRBV4-1 CASSQENRPAHEQYF TGCGCCAGCAGCCAAGAAAACAGGCCGGCACACGAGCAGTACTTC
14 TRBD1 TRBJ2-1 . TRBV5-1 CASSTGQDGHEQFF TGCGCCAGCTCGACCGGACAGGACGGCCATGAGCAGTTCTTC
18 TRBD1 TRBJ2-1 . TRBV18 CASSSKPGTGRPYNEQFF TGTGCCAGCTCATCAAAACCGGGGACAGGGAGGCCCTACAATGAGCAGTTCTTC
18 . TRBJ2-1 . TRBV4-1 CASSQGGAGRGLSNEQFF TGCGCCAGCAGCCAGGGTGGGGCAGGTAGGGGACTTTCCAATGAGCAGTTCTTC
13 . TRBJ1-2 . TRBV7-2 CASSLVQNYGYTF TGTGCCAGCAGCTTAGTACAGAACTATGGCTACACCTTC
16 TRBD2 TRBJ2-3 . TRBV5-1 CASSLDSRLAGDTQYF TGCGCCAGCAGCTTGGATTCTCGGCTAGCGGGAGATACGCAGTATTTT
18 . TRBJ2-6 . TRBV25-1 CASSAGGVTPSGANVLTF TGTGCCAGCAGTGCCGGGGGAGTGACCCCCTCTGGGGCCAACGTCCTGACTTTC
11 TRBD1 TRBJ1-1 . TRBV30 CACNRGTEAFF TGTGCCTGCAACAGGGGCACTGAAGCTTTCTTT
13 . TRBJ1-2 . TRBV27 CASSLSGGAGYTF TGTGCCAGCAGTTTATCGGGAGGGGCAGGCTACACCTTC
16 . TRBJ2-5 . TRBV4-2 CASSQDLGAGGETQYF TGTGCCAGCAGCCAAGATCTCGGAGCTGGGGGGGAGACCCAGTACTTC
14 TRBD2 TRBJ2-1 . TRBV7-9 CASLLAVGGNEQFF TGTGCCAGTTTACTAGCGGTCGGGGGGAATGAGCAGTTCTTC
15 TRBD1 TRBJ2-1 . TRBV6-1 CASSGSPGQIPEQFF TGTGCCAGCAGTGGGTCTCCGGGACAGATACCTGAGCAGTTCTTC
15 TRBD1 TRBJ2-7 . TRBV27 CASSLSTGSPYEQYF TGTGCCAGCAGTTTATCGACAGGGTCTCCCTACGAGCAGTACTTC
13 TRBD1 TRBJ2-2 once TRBV7-8 CASSRRAGGELFF TGTGCCAGCAGCCGGAGGGCAGGGGGCGAGCTGTTTTTT